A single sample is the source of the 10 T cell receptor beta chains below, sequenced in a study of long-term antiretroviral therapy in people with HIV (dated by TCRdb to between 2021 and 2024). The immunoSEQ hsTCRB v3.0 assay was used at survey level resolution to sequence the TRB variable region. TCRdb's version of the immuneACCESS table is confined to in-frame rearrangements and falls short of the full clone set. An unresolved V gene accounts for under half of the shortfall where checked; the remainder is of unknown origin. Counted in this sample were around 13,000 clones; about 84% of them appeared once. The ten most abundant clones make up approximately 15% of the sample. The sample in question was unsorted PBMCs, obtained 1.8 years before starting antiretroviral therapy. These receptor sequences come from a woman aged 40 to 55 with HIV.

The CDR3 is CASSLEAAGYLSWTEAFF. The CDR3, as DNA: TGTGCCAGCAGCTTGGAGGCGGCAGGGTACTTGAGTTGGACTGAAGCTTTCTTT. This chain uses TRBV5-6 with TRBJ1-1, with D maybe TRBD1 (5 bases). The CDR3 extends over 18 amino acids. With 0 bases removed from V and 5 bases from J, the gap between germline ends came to 23 bases. Germline V lookup: CDR1 SGHDT, CDR2 YYEEEE.

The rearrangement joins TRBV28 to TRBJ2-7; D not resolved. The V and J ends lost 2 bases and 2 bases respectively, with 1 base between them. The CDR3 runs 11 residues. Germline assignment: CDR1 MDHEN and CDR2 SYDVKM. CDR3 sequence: CASSLAYEQYF. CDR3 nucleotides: TGTGCCAGCAGTTTAGCCTACGAGCAGTACTTC.

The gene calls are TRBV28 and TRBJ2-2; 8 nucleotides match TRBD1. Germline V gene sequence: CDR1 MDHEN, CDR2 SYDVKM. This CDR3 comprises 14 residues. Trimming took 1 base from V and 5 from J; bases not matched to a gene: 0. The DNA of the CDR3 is TGTGCCAGCAGTTTATACAGGGGGACCGGGGAGCTGTTTTTT. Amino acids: CASSLYRGTGELFF.

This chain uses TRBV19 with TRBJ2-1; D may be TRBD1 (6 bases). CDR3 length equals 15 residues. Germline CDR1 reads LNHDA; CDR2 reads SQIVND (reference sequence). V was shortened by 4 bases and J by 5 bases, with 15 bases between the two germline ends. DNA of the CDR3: TGTGCCAGTAGTAGGGCCAGGGGCACACACAATGAGCAGTTCTTC. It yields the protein CASSRARGTHNEQFF.

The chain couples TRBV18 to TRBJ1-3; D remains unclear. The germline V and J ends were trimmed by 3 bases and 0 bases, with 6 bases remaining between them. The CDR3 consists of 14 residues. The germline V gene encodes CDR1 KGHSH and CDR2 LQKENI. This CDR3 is CASSPPDSGNTIYF. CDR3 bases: TGTGCCAGCTCACCCCCCGACTCTGGAAACACCATATATTTT.

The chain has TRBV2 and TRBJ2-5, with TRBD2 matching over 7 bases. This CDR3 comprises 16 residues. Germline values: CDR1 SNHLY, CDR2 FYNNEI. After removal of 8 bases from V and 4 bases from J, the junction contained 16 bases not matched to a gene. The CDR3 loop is CASQTLGGTTRETQYF. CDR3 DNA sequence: TGTGCCAGCCAAACTCTGGGGGGGACCACAAGAGAGACCCAGTACTTC.

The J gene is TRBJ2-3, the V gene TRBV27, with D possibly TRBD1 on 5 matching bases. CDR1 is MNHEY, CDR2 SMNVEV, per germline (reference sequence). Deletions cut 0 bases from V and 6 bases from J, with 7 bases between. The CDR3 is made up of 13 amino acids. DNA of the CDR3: TGTGCCAGCAGTTTATCGACAGAGGATACGCAGTATTTT. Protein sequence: CASSLSTEDTQYF.

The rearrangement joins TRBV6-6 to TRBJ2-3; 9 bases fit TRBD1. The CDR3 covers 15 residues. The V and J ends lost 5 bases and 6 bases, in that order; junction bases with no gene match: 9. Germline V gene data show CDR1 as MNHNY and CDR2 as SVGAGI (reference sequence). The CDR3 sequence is CASSDGTGYLDTQYF. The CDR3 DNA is TGTGCCAGCAGTGATGGGACAGGGTATTTGGATACGCAGTATTTT.

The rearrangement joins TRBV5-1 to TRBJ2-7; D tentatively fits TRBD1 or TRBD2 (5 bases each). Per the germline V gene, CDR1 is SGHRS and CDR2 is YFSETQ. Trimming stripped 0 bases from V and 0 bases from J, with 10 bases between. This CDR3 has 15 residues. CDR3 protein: CASSLGWDGSYEQYF. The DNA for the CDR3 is TGCGCCAGCAGCTTGGGGTGGGACGGCTCCTACGAGCAGTACTTC.

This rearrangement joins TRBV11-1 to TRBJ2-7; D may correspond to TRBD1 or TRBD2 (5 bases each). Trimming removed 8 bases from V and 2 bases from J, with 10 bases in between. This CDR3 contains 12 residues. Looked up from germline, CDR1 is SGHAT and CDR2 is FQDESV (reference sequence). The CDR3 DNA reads TGTGCCAGCGGGACCCCACCCTACGAGCAGTACTTC. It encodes CASGTPPYEQYF.